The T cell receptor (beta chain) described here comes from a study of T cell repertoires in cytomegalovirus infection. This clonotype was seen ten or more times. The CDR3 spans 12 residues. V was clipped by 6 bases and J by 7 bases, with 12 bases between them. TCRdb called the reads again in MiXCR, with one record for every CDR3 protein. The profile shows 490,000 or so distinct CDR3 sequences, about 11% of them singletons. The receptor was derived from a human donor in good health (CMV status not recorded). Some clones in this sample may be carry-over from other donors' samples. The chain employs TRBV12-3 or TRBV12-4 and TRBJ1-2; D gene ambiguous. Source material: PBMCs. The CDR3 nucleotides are TGTGCCAGCAGGGGCTCGTCTCGTGGCTACACCTTC. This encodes CASRGSSRGYTF.